This T cell receptor beta chain was captured in a study of CD8+ T cells in alopecia areata listed by TCRdb under 2018. Study-wide context: The treated patients took part in an open-label pilot trial in which moderate-to-severe alopecia areata was treated with oral tofacitinib at 5 to 10 mg twice daily. Patients received tofacitinib for 6 to 18 months and were then followed off drug for 6 months to check for delayed response and recurrence. Disease severity in treated patients was measured with the SALT score, which quantifies the percentage of affected scalp surface area. In both human patients and the C3H/HeJ mouse model, the study applied high-throughput TCRbeta sequencing to look at T cell clonal expansion in alopecia areata. In humans, TCRbeta sequencing was performed on scalp tissue and on sorted CD4+ and CD8+ peripheral blood T cells from healthy controls and from patients with patchy or totalis/universalis alopecia areata. Biopsies were taken from tofacitinib-treated patients at baseline and again at 4 and 24 weeks into treatment, and several of those patients also had a later scalp biopsy. Scalp clonality was compared across normal scalp (n=4), patchy alopecia areata scalp (n=8), and alopecia totalis/universalis scalp (n=8). The RNA source kit depended on sample type: the PAXgene miRNA kit for fixed scalp, the miRNeasy kit for PBMCs, and the RNeasy kit for mouse skin. immunoSEQ multiplex PCR using 35 Vbeta forward primers and 13 Jbeta reverse primers was used to amplify TCRbeta CDR3 regions.

About this clone itself: Its antigen has not been determined. Within one base of it there is no much larger clone, and no base qualities were kept.

This sample's time point label indicates: 4 weeks on oral tofacitinib. The sample's treatment or condition label, decoded: oral pan-JAK inhibitor, 5-10 mg twice daily. From alopecia areata patients, peripheral blood was collected along with lesional scalp punch biopsies. PBMCs were isolated by density centrifugation and stained for CD3, CD4 and CD8, and CD4+ and CD8+ T cells were sorted on a FACSAria. Receptor amplification or capture employed the immunoSEQ multiplex PCR assay. RNA was extracted from all samples and reverse transcribed into cDNA as template for TCR sequencing. First-strand cDNA was synthesized using SuperScript III with a 2:1 mix of oligo-dT and random hexamers. A synthetic immune receptor repertoire was used to gauge amplification bias, and whatever bias remained was removed computationally. The paper's data handling went like this. After raw reads were preprocessed to remove errors, the CDR3 was defined following IMGT conventions as running from the conserved cysteine to phenylalanine. Clonality was calculated as 1 minus Shannon entropy normalized by log2 of the number of productive unique TCRs. Whether scalp clones were CD4 or CD8 was inferred by matching scalp TCRbeta sequences against CD4 and CD8 repertoires sorted from blood. This is the immuneACCESS table as TCRdb keeps it, with only in-frame sequences that have V and J called. A part of the clones is gone; compared with another copy, unresolved V genes explain less than half, and the rest is unexplained. V, J and clone size reflect that table, while D and trimming were determined from the DNA. The sample profile shows 200,000 to 250,000 clones; about 64% of them were found once. The ten largest clones take up around 4% of the sample.

Spanning cysteine to phenylalanine, the CDR3 consists of 14 amino acids. Just CDR3 DNA is preserved here, 42 bases in frame from base 1. Between the V and J ends, shortened by 2 bases and 4 bases respectively, the junction contains 11 bases. Taken from the germline V gene (reference sequence), the CDR1 and CDR2 loops are MNHEY and SMNVEV. Summary of the overall study and its limitations: With tofacitinib, both scalp clonality and the number of expanded CD8+ clones among the top 100 scalp clones went down significantly. Higher clonality and more expanded CD8+ clones were observed in lesional scalp than in normal scalp, particularly in alopecia totalis/universalis, a finding suggestive of antigenic drive. Unlike mouse skin, which is dominated by gammadelta T cells, normal human skin has resident alphabeta T cells that are also sequenced, and this complicates analysis of the scalp TCR repertoire. TCR sequences shared between patients were less clear than in mice, possibly partly because of HLA diversity in the patient population. Because the treated cohort was small and had only one nonresponder, larger studies are needed to examine links between baseline CD8+ expansion and response. During tofacitinib treatment, many expanded lesional clones remained in scalp and blood, and this persistence may partly explain relapse after treatment is stopped.

The receptor comes from a human donor with alopecia areata. Source: CD4+ T cells sorted from blood, taken at week 4, from a patient treated with tofacitinib. The chain is made from TRBV27 and TRBJ1-2, and possibly TRBD1, on 5 matching bases. DNA sequence: TGTGCCAGCAGTTTAAGAACAGGAACCTATGGCTACACCTTC. It translates as CASSLRTGTYGYTF.